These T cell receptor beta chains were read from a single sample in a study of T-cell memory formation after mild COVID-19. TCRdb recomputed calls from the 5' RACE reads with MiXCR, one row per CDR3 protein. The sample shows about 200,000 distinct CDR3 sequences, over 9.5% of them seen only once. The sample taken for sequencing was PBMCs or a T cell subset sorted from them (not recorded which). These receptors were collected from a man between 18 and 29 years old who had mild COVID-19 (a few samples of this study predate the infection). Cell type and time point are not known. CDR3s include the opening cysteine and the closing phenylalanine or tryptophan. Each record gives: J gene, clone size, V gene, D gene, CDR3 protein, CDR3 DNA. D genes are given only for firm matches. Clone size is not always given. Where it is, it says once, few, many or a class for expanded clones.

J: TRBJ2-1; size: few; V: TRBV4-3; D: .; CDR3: CASSQVWGQGGPDYNEQFF; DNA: TGCGCCAGCAGCCAAGTTTGGGGGCAGGGGGGACCCGATTACAATGAGCAGTTCTTC
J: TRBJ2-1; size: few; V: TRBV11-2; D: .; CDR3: CASGSLGGPSTDEQFF; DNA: TGTGCCAGCGGTTCCCTTGGTGGGCCAAGCACCGATGAGCAGTTCTTC
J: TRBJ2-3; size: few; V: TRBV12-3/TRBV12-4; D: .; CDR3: CASSFERTQYF; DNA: TGTGCCAGCAGTTTTGAGAGGACGCAGTATTTT
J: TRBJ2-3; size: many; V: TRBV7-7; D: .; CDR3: CASSPSTFSTDTQYF; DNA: TGTGCTAGCAGTCCAAGCACCTTCAGCACAGATACGCAGTATTTT
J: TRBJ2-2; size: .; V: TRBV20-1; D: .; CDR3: CSARTGNTGELFF; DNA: TGCAGTGCAAGAACAGGGAACACCGGGGAGCTGTTTTTT
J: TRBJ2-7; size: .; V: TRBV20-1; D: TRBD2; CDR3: CSAAGGGAGHEQYF; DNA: TGCAGTGCCGCGGGGGGCGGTGCCGGCCACGAGCAGTACTTC
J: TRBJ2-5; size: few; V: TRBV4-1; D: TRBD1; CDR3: CASSLGRRQGTRGTQYF; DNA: TGCGCCAGCAGCCTCGGTAGGAGACAGGGAACCAGAGGGACCCAGTACTTC
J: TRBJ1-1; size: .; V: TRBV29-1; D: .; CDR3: CSVVRGLGTEAFF; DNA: TGCAGCGTTGTCCGGGGGCTGGGTACTGAAGCTTTCTTT
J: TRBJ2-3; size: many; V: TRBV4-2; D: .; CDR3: CASRGTEGSATDTQYF; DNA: TGTGCCAGCAGGGGGACGGAGGGATCCGCGACAGATACGCAGTATTTT
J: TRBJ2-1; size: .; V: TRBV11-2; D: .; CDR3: CASSPRSPMGNEQFF; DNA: TGTGCCAGCAGCCCCCGGTCGCCAATGGGGAATGAGCAGTTCTTC
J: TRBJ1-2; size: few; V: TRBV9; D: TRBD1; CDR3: CASSPWDRGENYGYTF; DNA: TGTGCCAGCAGCCCTTGGGACAGGGGAGAGAACTATGGCTACACCTTC
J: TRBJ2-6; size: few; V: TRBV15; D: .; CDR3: CATSRDGSSGANVLTF; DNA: TGTGCCACCAGCAGAGATGGAAGCTCTGGGGCCAACGTCCTGACTTTC
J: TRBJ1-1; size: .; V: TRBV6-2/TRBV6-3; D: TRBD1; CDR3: CASRDAGGRTEAFF; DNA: TGTGCCAGCAGAGATGCAGGGGGCCGCACTGAAGCTTTCTTT
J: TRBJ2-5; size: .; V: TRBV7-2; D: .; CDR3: CASSRDPEETQYF; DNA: TGTGCCAGCAGCCGGGACCCCGAGGAGACCCAGTACTTC
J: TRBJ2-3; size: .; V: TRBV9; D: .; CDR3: CASSVLRVGTDTQYF; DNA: TGTGCCAGCAGCGTACTCAGGGTCGGCACAGATACGCAGTATTTT
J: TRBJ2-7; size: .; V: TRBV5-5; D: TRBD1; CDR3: CASSLNGQGLYEQYF; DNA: TGTGCCAGCAGCTTGAACGGACAGGGTTTATACGAGCAGTACTTC
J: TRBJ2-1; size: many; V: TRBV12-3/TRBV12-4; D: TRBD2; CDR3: CASSFISGGNNEQFF; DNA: TGTGCCAGCAGTTTTATTAGCGGGGGTAATAATGAGCAGTTCTTC
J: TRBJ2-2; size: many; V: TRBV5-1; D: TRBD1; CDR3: CASSYGQGGELFF; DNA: TGCGCCAGCAGCTACGGACAGGGCGGGGAGCTGTTTTTT
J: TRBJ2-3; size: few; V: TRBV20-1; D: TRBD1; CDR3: CSATRTGVTDTQYF; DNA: TGCAGTGCTACCCGGACAGGGGTTACAGATACGCAGTATTTT
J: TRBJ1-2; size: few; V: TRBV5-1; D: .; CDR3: CASSLEGTVNNYGYTF; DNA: TGCGCCAGCAGCTTGGAGGGCACAGTAAATAACTATGGCTACACCTTC
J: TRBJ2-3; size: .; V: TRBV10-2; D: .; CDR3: CASRRGADTDTQYF; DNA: TGCGCCAGCAGGCGAGGAGCGGACACAGATACGCAGTATTTT
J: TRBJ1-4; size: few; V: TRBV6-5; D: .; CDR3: CASSYSPSGRKLFF; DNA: TGTGCCAGCAGTTACTCACCCTCAGGAAGGAAACTGTTTTTT
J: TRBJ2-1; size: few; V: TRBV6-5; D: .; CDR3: CASRSTGTASYNEQFF; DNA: TGTGCCAGCAGATCAACCGGGACTGCCTCCTACAATGAGCAGTTCTTC
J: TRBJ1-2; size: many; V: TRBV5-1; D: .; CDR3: CASSLADVAYGYTF; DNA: TGCGCCAGCAGCTTGGCGGATGTTGCCTATGGCTACACCTTC
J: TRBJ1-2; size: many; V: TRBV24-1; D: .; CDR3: CATQTNGALDGYTF; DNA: TGTGCCACTCAGACCAACGGGGCCTTGGATGGCTACACCTTC
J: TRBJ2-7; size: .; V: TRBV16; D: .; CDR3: CASSPRGEGGGEQYF; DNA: TGTGCCAGCAGCCCACGAGGAGAGGGAGGTGGCGAGCAGTACTTC
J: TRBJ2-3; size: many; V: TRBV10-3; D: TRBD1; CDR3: CAISADRGPTDTQYF; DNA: TGTGCCATCAGTGCGGACAGGGGGCCCACAGATACGCAGTATTTT
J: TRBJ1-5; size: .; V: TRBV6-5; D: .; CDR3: CASSYKASGFGQPQHF; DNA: TGTGCCAGCAGTTATAAAGCGTCAGGGTTCGGTCAGCCCCAGCATTTT
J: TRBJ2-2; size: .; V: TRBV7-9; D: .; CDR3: CASSLSSRGTPTNTGELFF; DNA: TGTGCCAGCAGCTTATCGTCCCGCGGAACACCTACGAACACCGGGGAGCTGTTTTTT